A single sample is the source of the 15 T cell receptor beta chains below, sequenced in a study of blood T cell repertoires in COVID-19. The data were produced by immunoSEQ multiplex PCR, yet TCRdb's version contains in-frame clones alone and is incomplete. In the table there are a few hundred thousand clones, 90% to 95% of which are singletons. The sequencing input was PBMCs or T cells enriched from blood (not recorded which). The origin of the receptors is a woman aged 40-49 years who had been exposed to COVID-19.

The genes are TRBV7-9 and TRBJ2-1; D is perhaps TRBD2 (5 bases). V gave up 5 bases and J gave up 7 bases, with 21 bases separating them. CDR3 length: 16 residues. Germline loops: CDR1 SEHNR, CDR2 FQNEAQ (reference sequence). CDR3 sequence (DNA): TGTGCCAGCAGCCCCCCAGGACTCAGATCAAGTAATGAGCAGTTCTTC. This gives the protein CASSPPGLRSSNEQFF.

The V gene is TRBV19, the J gene TRBJ2-7; TRBD1 might be the D (6 bases). The germline V gene encodes CDR1 LNHDA and CDR2 SQIVND (reference sequence). Trimming took 4 bases from V and 5 from J, leaving 18 bases between them. The CDR3 runs 15 residues. CDR3 loop: CASSSHTGSRDEQYF. CDR3 coding DNA: TGTGCCAGTAGTAGTCATACAGGGTCCAGGGACGAGCAGTACTTC. The full variable domain, completed using reference TRBV19 and TRBJ2-7, is DGGITQSPKYLFRKEGQNVTLSCEQNLNHDAMYWYRQDPGQGLRLIYYSQIVNDFQKGDIAEGYSVSREKKESFPLTVTSAQKNPTAFYLCASSSHTGSRDEQYFGPGTRLTVT.

This clone was picked up one time. This chain uses TRBV19 with TRBJ1-1; TRBD1 matches at 8 bases. Looked up from germline, CDR1 is LNHDA and CDR2 is SQIVND (reference sequence). The CDR3 extends over 15 amino acids. Trimming at V came to 4 bases and at J to 3 bases, leaving 7 bases not matched to a gene. CDR3 DNA sequence: TGTGCCAGTAGTAGCAGGGGGCTGTTGGACACTGAAGCTTTCTTT. Translated: CASSSRGLLDTEAFF. The full variable domain, completed using reference TRBV19 and TRBJ1-1, is DGGITQSPKYLFRKEGQNVTLSCEQNLNHDAMYWYRQDPGQGLRLIYYSQIVNDFQKGDIAEGYSVSREKKESFPLTVTSAQKNPTAFYLCASSSRGLLDTEAFFGQGTRLTVV.

This chain joins TRBV28 and TRBJ1-6; the D gene is possibly TRBD1 (5 bases). The length of the CDR3 is 15 residues. Per germline, CDR1 MDHEN and CDR2 SYDVKM. Trimming pared 0 bases from V and 7 bases from J, leaving 10 bases between. The CDR3 DNA sequence: TGTGCCAGCAGTTTATGGGCAGGGAGGAATTCACCCCTCCACTTT. Translated: CASSLWAGRNSPLHF.

This clone was seen just once. The CDR3 DNA reads as TGTGCCAGCAGGACTTTATCTAGCAGCCTGGGGGAGCTGTTTTTT. The encoded protein is CASRTLSSSLGELFF. The chain is built from TRBV6-5 and TRBJ2-2, with a tentative D call TRBD2 (5 bases). This CDR3 has 15 amino acids. Trimming took off 6 bases at V and 8 bases at J, with 19 bases between the two ends. Germline V gene lookup returns CDR1 MNHEY and CDR2 SVGAGI.

The genes are TRBV6-4 and TRBJ1-1; 8 nucleotides align to TRBD1. Germline trimming cut 4 bases from V and 4 bases from J; bases unmatched to any gene: 8. The CDR3 has 15 residues. Germline assignment: CDR1 MRHNA and CDR2 SNTAGT. DNA of the CDR3: TGTGCCAGCAGTGTCGACAGGGGTGATCGCACTGAAGCTTTCTTT. This sequence encodes CASSVDRGDRTEAFF.

The V gene is TRBV30, the J gene TRBJ1-1; TRBD1 might be the D (6 bases). Trimming pared 1 base from V and 4 bases from J, leaving 10 bases between. CDR1 and CDR2 from the germline V gene are GTSNPN and SVGIG (reference sequence). The CDR3 is 13 amino acids. CDR3 in amino acids: CAWSGGRGTEAFF. The CDR3 DNA reads TGTGCCTGGAGTGGGGGGCGCGGCACTGAAGCTTTCTTT.

The V gene is TRBV7-9, the J gene TRBJ2-2; 10 nucleotides agree with TRBD1. Germline V gene lookup returns CDR1 SEHNR and CDR2 FQNEAQ (reference sequence). V lost 6 bases and J lost 4; bases outside the gene matches: 2. The CDR3 spans 14 residues. The CDR3 region is CASRRQGATGELFF. CDR3 DNA: TGTGCCAGCAGGCGACAGGGGGCCACCGGGGAGCTGTTTTTT.

This clone was seen a handful of times. V is TRBV18 and J is TRBJ1-1; TRBD1 might be the D (5 bases). This CDR3 region has 14 residues. Trimming removed 2 bases from V and 1 base from J, with 8 bases in between. Germline CDR1 reads KGHSH; CDR2 reads LQKENI. This chain's CDR3 is CASSPGARNTEAFF. CDR3 DNA: TGTGCCAGCTCACCAGGGGCACGGAACACTGAAGCTTTCTTT.

The genes are TRBV25-1 and TRBJ1-2, with D possibly matching TRBD1 (5 bases). With 0 bases removed from V and 9 bases from J, the gap between germline ends came to 11 bases. The CDR3 covers 13 residues. Looked up from germline, CDR1 is MGHDK and CDR2 is SYGVNS. This CDR3 reads CASSEYGRASYTF. DNA of the CDR3: TGTGCCAGCAGTGAATACGGCAGGGCGAGCTACACCTTC.

The chain couples TRBV27 to TRBJ1-6; D might be TRBD1 (6 bases). V was shortened by 5 bases and J by 6 bases, with 14 bases between the two germline ends. The CDR3 has 15 residues. CDR1 MNHEY and CDR2 SMNVEV come from the germline V gene (reference sequence). The CDR3, as DNA: TGTGCCAGCAGTCCCCGACAGGTTTCTAATTCACCCCTCCACTTT. This codes for CASSPRQVSNSPLHF.

The V call is TRBV6-4, the J call TRBJ1-1; tentatively, D is TRBD1 (5 bases). Trimming removed 4 bases from V and 1 base from J, with 7 bases in between. Per the germline V gene, CDR1 is MRHNA and CDR2 is SNTAGT. The CDR3 extends over 13 amino acids. DNA for the CDR3: TGTGCCAGCAGTGCCACAGGGAACACTGAAGCTTTCTTT. It is translated as CASSATGNTEAFF.

The chain combines TRBV6-1 with TRBJ2-7; 11 positions match TRBD1. Germline assignment: CDR1 MNHNS and CDR2 SASEGT. This CDR3 is 15 amino acids long. J gave up 3 bases and V 0 bases, and 1 base lay outside the gene matches. The CDR3 nucleotides are TGTGCCAGCAGTGAAGCCGGGACAGGGGGCTACGAGCAGTACTTC. The encoded protein is CASSEAGTGGYEQYF.

This clone was found once. This chain joins TRBV11-3 and TRBJ1-1; the D is unclear. Per germline, CDR1 SGHNT and CDR2 YENEEA. The CDR3 has 14 residues. Trimming shortened V by 1 base and J by 4 bases, and 10 bases separated the two germline ends. CDR3 sequence (DNA): TGTGCCAGCAGCTTAGTCTCCCGAGGCACTGAAGCTTTCTTT. It yields the protein CASSLVSRGTEAFF. The full variable domain, its missing parts supplied by reference TRBV11-3 and TRBJ1-1, is EAGVVQSPRYKIIEKKQPVAFWCNPISGHNTLYWYLQNLGQGPELLIRYENEEAVDDSQLPKDRFSAERLKGVDSTLKIQPAELGDSAVYLCASSLVSRGTEAFFGQGTRLTVV.

The V call is TRBV15, the J call TRBJ1-1, with 7 bases aligning to TRBD1. The CDR3 is 13 residues long. The V segment lost 3 bases and the J segment 4 bases; nucleotides outside the gene matches: 2. Germline V lookup: CDR1 LNHNV, CDR2 YYDKDF (reference sequence). The CDR3 nucleotides are TGTGCCACCAGCAGGACAGGGCCCACTGAAGCTTTCTTT. Residues: CATSRTGPTEAFF.